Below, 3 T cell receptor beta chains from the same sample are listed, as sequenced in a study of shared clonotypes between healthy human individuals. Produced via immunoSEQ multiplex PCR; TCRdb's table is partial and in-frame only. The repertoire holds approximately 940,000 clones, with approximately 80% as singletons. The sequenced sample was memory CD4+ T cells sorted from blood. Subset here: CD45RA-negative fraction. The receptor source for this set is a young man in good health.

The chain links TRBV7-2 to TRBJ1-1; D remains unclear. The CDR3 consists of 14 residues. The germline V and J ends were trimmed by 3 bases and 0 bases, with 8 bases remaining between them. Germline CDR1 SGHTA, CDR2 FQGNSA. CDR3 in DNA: TGTGCCAGCAGCTTTGAGGGCCTGAACACTGAAGCTTTCTTT. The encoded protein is CASSFEGLNTEAFF.

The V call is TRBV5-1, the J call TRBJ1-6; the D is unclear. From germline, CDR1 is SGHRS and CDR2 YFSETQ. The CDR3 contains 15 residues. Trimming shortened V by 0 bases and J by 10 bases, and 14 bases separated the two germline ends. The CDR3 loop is CASSLVDKQASPLHF. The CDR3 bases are TGCGCCAGCAGCTTGGTCGACAAGCAAGCGTCACCCCTCCACTTT.

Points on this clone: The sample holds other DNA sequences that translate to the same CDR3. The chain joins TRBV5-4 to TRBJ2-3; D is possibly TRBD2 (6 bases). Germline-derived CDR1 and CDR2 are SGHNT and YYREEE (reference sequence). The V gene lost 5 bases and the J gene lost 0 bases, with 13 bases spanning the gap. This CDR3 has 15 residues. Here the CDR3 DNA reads TGTGCCAGCAGTTCATCCGGGACTAGCACAGATACGCAGTATTTT. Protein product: CASSSSGTSTDTQYF.